Below, 10 T cell receptor beta chains from the same sample are listed, as sequenced in a study of shared clonotypes between healthy human individuals (dated by TCRdb to 2018 to 2020). The library relied on the immunoSEQ multiplex PCR assay. TCRdb's version of the immuneACCESS table is confined to in-frame rearrangements and falls short of the full clone set. An unresolved V gene accounts for under half of the shortfall where checked; the remainder is of unknown origin. In all, the sample holds approximately 1.4 million clones, and about 98% of those were seen once. Roughly 0.45% of the sample lies in the top ten. Sequencing was performed on naive CD4+ T cells sorted from blood. Read against the paper, the sample's cell subset or site label means: CD45RA+ positively selected. These receptors all come from a man under 40 in good health.

The chain is built from TRBV28 and TRBJ1-1, with D possibly TRBD1 on 5 matching bases. V lost 5 bases and J 4 bases, leaving 17 bases between the germline ends. The length of the CDR3 is 15 residues. CDR1 is MDHEN, CDR2 SYDVKM, per germline. CDR3 in amino acids: CASSVGGGDATEAFF. CDR3 DNA: TGTGCCAGCAGTGTGGGGGGGGGTGACGCCACTGAAGCTTTCTTT.

Remarks on this clone: Other DNA sequences in this specimen translate into the identical CDR3. The chain joins TRBV18 to TRBJ1-2; TRBD1 matches at 9 bases. Germline CDR1 KGHSH, CDR2 LQKENI. The CDR3 has 14 residues. V trimming: 3 bases; J trimming: 8 bases; junction bases outside the gene matches: 7. The CDR3 loop reads CASSPLGQGEGYTF. The CDR3 nucleotides are TGTGCCAGCTCACCGCTGGGACAGGGAGAGGGCTACACCTTC.

J is TRBJ2-1 and V is TRBV5-4; TRBD2 is a possible D gene (5 bases). Germline-derived CDR1 and CDR2 are SGHNT and YYREEE (reference sequence). V was clipped by 6 bases and J by 3 bases, with 16 bases between them. This CDR3 has 15 residues. The DNA of the CDR3 is TGTGCCAGCACGGTAGGAGCGGAAATCTACAATGAGCAGTTCTTC. Translated, it gives CASTVGAEIYNEQFF.

The rearrangement links TRBV19 to TRBJ1-1; 8 bases fit TRBD1. The trim removed 4 bases at V and 1 base at J, leaving 5 bases unmatched. The CDR3 has 15 amino acids. The V gene's germline CDR1 is LNHDA and CDR2 SQIVND (reference sequence). The CDR3 region has the DNA TGTGCCAGTAGTAGAGGGACAGGTTGGAACACTGAAGCTTTCTTT. Protein product: CASSRGTGWNTEAFF. Complete variable domain (other parts from reference TRBV19 and TRBJ1-1): DGGITQSPKYLFRKEGQNVTLSCEQNLNHDAMYWYRQDPGQGLRLIYYSQIVNDFQKGDIAEGYSVSREKKESFPLTVTSAQKNPTAFYLCASSRGTGWNTEAFFGQGTRLTVV.

The chain joins TRBV18 to TRBJ2-7, with D possibly being TRBD2 (6 bases). V lost 0 bases to trimming and J lost 4 bases, with 13 bases between them. The CDR3 spans 15 residues. Germline lookup yields CDR1 KGHSH and CDR2 LQKENI. The CDR3 reads CASSPPGLAKYEQYF. CDR3 DNA: TGTGCCAGCTCACCACCGGGGCTAGCGAAGTACGAGCAGTACTTC.

The chain combines TRBV5-1 with TRBJ1-4; 9 nucleotides agree with TRBD1. Germline CDR1 reads SGHRS; CDR2 reads YFSETQ. V shed 3 bases, J shed 5 bases, and the junction held 5 bases outside the gene matches. The CDR3 sequence is 15 residues long. CDR3 bases: TGCGCCAGCAGCTCTCACAGGGGGCCAAATGAAAAACTGTTTTTT. Encoded protein: CASSSHRGPNEKLFF.

The chain couples TRBV7-2 to TRBJ1-2; D might be TRBD1 (6 bases). V was trimmed by 1 base and J by 5 bases, leaving 14 bases between them. The CDR3 totals 15 residues. Per germline, CDR1 SGHTA and CDR2 FQGNSA. The CDR3 protein is CASSLDPGHSYGYTF. CDR3 sequence (DNA): TGTGCCAGCAGCTTAGATCCGGGACATTCTTATGGCTACACCTTC. Full variable domain (remainder filled in from reference TRBV7-2 and TRBJ1-2): GAGVSQSPSNKVTEKGKDVELRCDPISGHTALYWYRQSLGQGLEFLIYFQGNSAPDKSGLPSDRFSAERTGGSVSTLTIQRTQQEDSAVYLCASSLDPGHSYGYTFGSGTRLTVV.

The J gene is TRBJ2-5, the V gene TRBV7-9; 10 bases agree with TRBD2. Germline-derived CDR1 and CDR2 are SEHNR and FQNEAQ (reference sequence). Germline trimming cut 1 base from V and 5 bases from J; bases unmatched to any gene: 10. This CDR3 has 17 residues. The CDR3 sequence is CASSLVSGRPPGETQYF. In DNA, the CDR3 is TGTGCCAGCAGCTTAGTTAGCGGGAGGCCTCCCGGCGAGACCCAGTACTTC.

The V gene is TRBV6-5, the J gene TRBJ2-5; the match to TRBD2 covers 14 bases. V was clipped by 2 bases and J by 5 bases; unmatched bases: 1. The germline V gene has CDR1 MNHEY and CDR2 SVGAGI. This CDR3 contains 15 residues. DNA for the CDR3: TGTGCCAGCAGTTACGGGACTAGCGGGAGTGAGACCCAGTACTTC. Protein sequence: CASSYGTSGSETQYF.

This clone was seen just once. The chain carries TRBV30 and TRBJ2-7, with 10 bases identical to TRBD1. The junction had 2 bases not matched to a gene; V was cut back by 4 bases and J by 5 bases. CDR3 length: 12 amino acids. Germline loops: CDR1 GTSNPN, CDR2 SVGIG (reference sequence). The CDR3 here is CAWTTGGNEQYF. The CDR3 region has the DNA TGTGCCTGGACGACAGGGGGCAACGAGCAGTACTTC. Complete variable domain (other parts from reference TRBV30 and TRBJ2-7): SQTIHQWPATLVQPVGSPLSLECTVEGTSNPNLYWYRQAAGRGLQLLFYSVGIGQISSEVPQNLSASRPQDRQFILSSKKLLLSDSGFYLCAWTTGGNEQYFGPGTRLTVT.